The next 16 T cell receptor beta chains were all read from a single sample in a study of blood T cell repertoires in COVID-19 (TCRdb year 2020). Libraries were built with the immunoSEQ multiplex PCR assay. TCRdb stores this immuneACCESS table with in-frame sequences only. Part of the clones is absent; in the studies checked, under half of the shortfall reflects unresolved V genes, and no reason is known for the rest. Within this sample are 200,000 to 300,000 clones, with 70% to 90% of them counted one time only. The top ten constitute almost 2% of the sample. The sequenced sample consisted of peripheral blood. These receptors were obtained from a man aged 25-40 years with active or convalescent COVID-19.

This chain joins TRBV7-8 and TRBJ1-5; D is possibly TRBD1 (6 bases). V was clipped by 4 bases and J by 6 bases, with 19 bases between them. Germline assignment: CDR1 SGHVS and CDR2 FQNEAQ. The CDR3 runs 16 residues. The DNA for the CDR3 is TGTGCCAGCAGCTCCAGACCAGGGGATTCAAGTCAGCCCCAGCATTTT. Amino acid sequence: CASSSRPGDSSQPQHF.

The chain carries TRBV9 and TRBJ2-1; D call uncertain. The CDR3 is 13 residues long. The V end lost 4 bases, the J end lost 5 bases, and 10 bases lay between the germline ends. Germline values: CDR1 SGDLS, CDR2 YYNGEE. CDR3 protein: CASSSPGDNEQFF. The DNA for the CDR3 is TGTGCCAGCAGCAGCCCGGGTGACAATGAGCAGTTCTTC.

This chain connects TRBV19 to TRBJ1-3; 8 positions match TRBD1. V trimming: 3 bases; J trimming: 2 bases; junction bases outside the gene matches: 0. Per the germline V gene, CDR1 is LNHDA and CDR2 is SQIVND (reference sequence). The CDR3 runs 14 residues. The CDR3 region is CASSMTGAGNTIYF. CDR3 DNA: TGTGCCAGTAGTATGACAGGGGCTGGAAACACCATATATTTT.

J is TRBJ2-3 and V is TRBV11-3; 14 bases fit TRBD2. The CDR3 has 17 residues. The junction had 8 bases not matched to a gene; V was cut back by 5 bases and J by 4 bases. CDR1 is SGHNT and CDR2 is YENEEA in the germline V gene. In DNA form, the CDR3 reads TGTGCCAGCAGCCAACGACTAGCGGGGGGGACATCAGATACGCAGTATTTT. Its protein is CASSQRLAGGTSDTQYF.

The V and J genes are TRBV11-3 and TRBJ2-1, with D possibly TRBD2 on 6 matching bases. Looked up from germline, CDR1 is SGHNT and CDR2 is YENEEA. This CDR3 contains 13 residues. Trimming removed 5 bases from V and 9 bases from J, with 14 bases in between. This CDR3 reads CASSRTGVGEQFF. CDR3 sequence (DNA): TGTGCCAGCAGCCGAACGGGGGTTGGTGAGCAGTTCTTC.

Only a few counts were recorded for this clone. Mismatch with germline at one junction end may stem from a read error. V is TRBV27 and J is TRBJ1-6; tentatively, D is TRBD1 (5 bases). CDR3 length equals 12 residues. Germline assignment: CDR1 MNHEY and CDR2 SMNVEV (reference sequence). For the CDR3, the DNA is TGTGCCAGCAGTTACCGCTACGGGGGGACCTTCTTT. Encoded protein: CASSYRYGGTFF.

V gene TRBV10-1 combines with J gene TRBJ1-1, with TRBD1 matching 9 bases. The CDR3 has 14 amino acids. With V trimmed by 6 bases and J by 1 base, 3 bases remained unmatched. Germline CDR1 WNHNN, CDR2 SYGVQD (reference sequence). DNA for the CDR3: TGCGCCAGCAGCAACAGGGGGCCGAACACTGAAGCTTTCTTT. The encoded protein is CASSNRGPNTEAFF.

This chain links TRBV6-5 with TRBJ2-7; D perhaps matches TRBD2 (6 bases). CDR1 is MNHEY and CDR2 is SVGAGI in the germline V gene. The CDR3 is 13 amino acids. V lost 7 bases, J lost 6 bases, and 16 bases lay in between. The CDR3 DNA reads TGTGCCAGCAAGCGCGGGACTTCTTTCGAGCAGTACTTC. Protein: CASKRGTSFEQYF.

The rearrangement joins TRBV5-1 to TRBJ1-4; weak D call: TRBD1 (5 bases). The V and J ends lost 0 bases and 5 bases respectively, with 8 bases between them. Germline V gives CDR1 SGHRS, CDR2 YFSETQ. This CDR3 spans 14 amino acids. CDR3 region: CASSLGTKNEKLFF. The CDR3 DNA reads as TGCGCCAGCAGCTTGGGGACAAAGAATGAAAAACTGTTTTTT.

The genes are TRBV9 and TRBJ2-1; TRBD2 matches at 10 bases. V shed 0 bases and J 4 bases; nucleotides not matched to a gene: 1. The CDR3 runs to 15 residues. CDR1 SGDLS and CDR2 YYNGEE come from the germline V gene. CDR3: CASSVEAGGYNEQFF. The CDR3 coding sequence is TGTGCCAGCAGCGTAGAAGCGGGGGGGTACAATGAGCAGTTCTTC.

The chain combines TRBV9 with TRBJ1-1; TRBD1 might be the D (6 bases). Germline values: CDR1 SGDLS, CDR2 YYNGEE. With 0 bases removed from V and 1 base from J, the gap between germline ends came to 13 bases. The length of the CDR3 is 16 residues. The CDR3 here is CASSVGSQGTNTEAFF. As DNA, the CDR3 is TGTGCCAGCAGCGTAGGGTCCCAGGGGACGAACACTGAAGCTTTCTTT.

The chain's CDR3 is CASSQVGGGVYSYEQYF. Here the CDR3 DNA reads TGCGCCAGCAGCCAAGTGGGCGGGGGGGTATATTCCTACGAGCAGTACTTC. The V and J genes are TRBV4-1 and TRBJ2-7; 9 positions agree with TRBD2. This CDR3 is 17 amino acids long. Germline V gene data show CDR1 as MGHRA and CDR2 as YSYEKL. V lost 1 base to trimming and J lost 1 base; unmatched junction nucleotides: 8.

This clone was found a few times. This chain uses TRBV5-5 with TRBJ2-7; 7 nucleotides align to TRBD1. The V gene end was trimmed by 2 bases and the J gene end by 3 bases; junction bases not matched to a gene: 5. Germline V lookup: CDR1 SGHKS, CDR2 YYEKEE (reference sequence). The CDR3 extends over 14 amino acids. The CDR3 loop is CASSFRQGVYEQYF. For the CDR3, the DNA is TGTGCCAGCAGCTTTAGACAGGGTGTCTACGAGCAGTACTTC.

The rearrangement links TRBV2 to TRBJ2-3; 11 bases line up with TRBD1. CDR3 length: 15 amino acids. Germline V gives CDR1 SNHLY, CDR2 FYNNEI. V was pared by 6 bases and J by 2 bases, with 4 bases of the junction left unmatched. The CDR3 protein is CASSRDRGSTDTQYF. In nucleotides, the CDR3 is TGTGCCAGCAGCCGGGACAGGGGGTCCACAGATACGCAGTATTTT.

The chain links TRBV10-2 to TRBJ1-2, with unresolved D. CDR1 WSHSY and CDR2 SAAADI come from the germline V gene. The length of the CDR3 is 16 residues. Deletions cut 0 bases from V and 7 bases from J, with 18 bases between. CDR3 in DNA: TGCGCCAGCAGTGAGTCGACAAGGTCCCGCCCGGCTGGCTACACCTTC. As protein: CASSESTRSRPAGYTF.

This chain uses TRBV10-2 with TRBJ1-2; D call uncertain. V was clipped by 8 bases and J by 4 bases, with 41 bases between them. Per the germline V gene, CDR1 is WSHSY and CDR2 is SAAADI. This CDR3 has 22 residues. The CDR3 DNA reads TGCGCCAGCTACGATAGAATAACACCAGATCGGGGAAAGGGCCCCATCACCTATGGCTACACCTTC. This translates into CASYDRITPDRGKGPITYGYTF.